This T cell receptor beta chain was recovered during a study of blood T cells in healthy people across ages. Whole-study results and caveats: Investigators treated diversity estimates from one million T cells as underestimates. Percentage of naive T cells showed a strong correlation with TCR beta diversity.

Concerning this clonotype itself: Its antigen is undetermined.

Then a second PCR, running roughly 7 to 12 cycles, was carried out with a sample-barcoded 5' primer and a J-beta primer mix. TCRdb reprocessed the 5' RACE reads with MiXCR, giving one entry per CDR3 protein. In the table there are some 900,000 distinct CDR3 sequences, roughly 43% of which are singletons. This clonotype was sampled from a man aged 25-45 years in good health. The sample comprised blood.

CDR3 sequence reads: CASGPRVNWEQYF. For the CDR3, the DNA is TGTGCCAGCGGCCCCAGGGTGAATTGGGAGCAGTACTTC. The chain employs TRBV9 and TRBJ2-7, with a tentative D call TRBD1 (5 bases). The V end lost 7 bases, the J end lost 7 bases, and 18 bases lay between the germline ends. The CDR3 length is 13 residues. CDR1 is SGDLS, CDR2 YYNGEE, per germline.